The 28 T cell receptor beta chains given below trace back to one sample, sequenced in a study of vaccination and CD4 T cells after COVID-19. For these TCRs, the target antigens are not known. The Oncomine TCR Beta short-read assay was applied to DNA of cultured CD4+ T cells. TCRdb re-called the PCR reads through MiXCR, storing one row per CDR3 protein. The sample carries around 20,000 distinct CDR3 sequences, about 39% recorded once. Treatment in this sample: approximately 9-day PBMC culture with coronavirus spike peptide pools or control peptides (ViraFEST assay). The sample in question was CD4+ T cells from blood, cultured in vitro, obtained before SARS-CoV-2 vaccination. The receptors derive from a human donor who had recovered from COVID-19.

Points on this clonotype: At one boundary the junction diverges from the germline segment, which might be a read error. The chain carries TRBV18 and TRBJ2-2; D is perhaps TRBD1 (6 bases). CDR1 and CDR2 (germline): KGHSH, LQKENI. The CDR3 loop spans 18 amino acids. CDR3 protein: CASSPRRQAGANTGELFF. CDR3 nucleotides: TGTGCCAGCTCGCCACGAAGACAGGCCGGGGCGAACACCGGGGAGCTGTTTTTT.

This clonotype has just one count. The CDR3 loop is CASSDRGQGAGGYTF. As DNA, the CDR3 is TGTGCCAGCAGTGACCGGGGACAGGGGGCGGGCGGCTACACCTTC. This sequence joins TRBV6-1 and TRBJ1-2; 12 bases match TRBD1. There are 15 residues in the CDR3. Germline assignment: CDR1 MNHNS and CDR2 SASEGT. Trimming took 3 bases from V and 8 from J; bases not matched to a gene: 7.

The J gene is TRBJ1-1, the V gene TRBV20-1; TRBD1 might be the D (6 bases). Per germline, CDR1 DFQATT and CDR2 SNEGSKA (reference sequence). The V and J ends lost 0 bases and 4 bases respectively, with 15 bases between them. The CDR3 consists of 15 residues. The CDR3 is CSARETGRQVTEAFF. CDR3 coding DNA: TGCAGTGCTAGAGAGACCGGCAGACAGGTCACTGAAGCTTTCTTT.

This clonotype was found a few times. The V gene is TRBV19, the J gene TRBJ1-5; TRBD1 might be the D (6 bases). V dropped 0 bases and J dropped 4 bases, with 13 bases sitting between them. The germline gives CDR1 LNHDA, CDR2 SQIVND (reference sequence). The CDR3 length is 16 residues. In DNA form, the CDR3 reads TGTGCCAGTAGTATAGAGGTCAGGGGTGAGAATCAGCCCCAGCATTTT. Its translation: CASSIEVRGENQPQHF.

The gene calls are TRBV7-9 and TRBJ2-3, with D unclear. CDR1 is SEHNR, CDR2 FQNEAQ, per germline (reference sequence). The CDR3 contains 16 residues. Trimming removed 0 bases from V and 2 bases from J, with 12 bases in between. The CDR3 loop reads CASSLALDRYTDTQYF. CDR3 in DNA: TGTGCCAGCAGCTTAGCTCTAGACCGATACACAGATACGCAGTATTTT.

The V gene is TRBV6-2 or TRBV6-3, the J gene TRBJ2-3; D is uncertain. V dropped 0 bases and J dropped 5 bases, with 12 bases sitting between them. Germline V lookup: CDR1 MNHEY, CDR2 SVGEGT. The CDR3 totals 15 residues. The CDR3, as DNA: TGTGCCAGCAGTTACTCACGAGGTATGGTAGATACGCAGTATTTT. Amino acid sequence: CASSYSRGMVDTQYF.

The CDR3 loop is CASSQEGPNQPQHF. The CDR3 DNA is TGCGCCAGCAGCCAAGAGGGGCCCAATCAGCCCCAGCATTTT. The chain has TRBV4-3 and TRBJ1-5, with D maybe TRBD1 (5 bases). CDR1 LGHNA and CDR2 YSLEER come from the germline V gene. The V end was cut by 0 bases, the J end by 3 bases, with 6 bases between. The CDR3 has 14 residues.

The chain joins TRBV20-1 to TRBJ1-5; D perhaps matches TRBD1 (6 bases). Germline lookup yields CDR1 DFQATT and CDR2 SNEGSKA (reference sequence). CDR3 length: 15 residues. Trimming shortened V by 6 bases and J by 2 bases, and 17 bases separated the two germline ends. CDR3: CSAGGGRGGNQPQHF. The CDR3 region has the DNA TGCAGTGCGGGGGGAGGCAGGGGAGGCAATCAGCCCCAGCATTTT.

The chain uses TRBV11-2 and TRBJ1-1; 7 positions agree with TRBD1. Germline values: CDR1 SGHAT, CDR2 FQNNGV. This CDR3 region has 13 residues. V dropped 0 bases and J dropped 9; count of bases not matched to a gene: 4. CDR3 sequence reads: CASSLDVRGKAFF. The CDR3 region has the DNA TGTGCCAGCAGCTTAGATGTCAGGGGGAAAGCTTTCTTT.

V gene TRBV20-1 combines with J gene TRBJ2-3; D is possibly TRBD2 (6 bases). Trimming stripped 4 bases from V and 7 bases from J, with 12 bases between. CDR1 DFQATT and CDR2 SNEGSKA come from the germline V gene (reference sequence). The CDR3 consists of 12 residues. The CDR3 here is CSATTGRHTQYF. CDR3 coding DNA: TGCAGTGCTACGACGGGGAGGCATACGCAGTATTTT.

The CDR3 coding sequence is TGTGCCAGCAGCTTGGGGGGACAGGGGAGGACTGAAGCTTTCTTT. This codes for CASSLGGQGRTEAFF. The chain recombines TRBV7-2 with TRBJ1-1; 10 positions agree with TRBD1. V lost 3 bases and J lost 5; bases outside the gene matches: 6. This CDR3 comprises 15 residues. Germline CDR1 is SGHTA and CDR2 is FQGNSA.

This clonotype occurred a few times. V is TRBV7-9 and J is TRBJ2-7; the D gene is possibly TRBD2 (5 bases). V was pared by 6 bases and J by 4 bases, with 19 bases between. This CDR3 region has 15 residues. Germline lookup yields CDR1 SEHNR and CDR2 FQNEAQ (reference sequence). The CDR3 loop is CASSFDLAQEYEQYF. CDR3 in DNA: TGTGCCAGCAGTTTTGACTTAGCGCAAGAGTACGAGCAGTACTTC.

The chain is built from TRBV25-1 and TRBJ1-1; D is perhaps TRBD1 (5 bases). Trimming took 4 bases from V and 4 from J, leaving 13 bases between them. The CDR3 contains 14 residues. CDR1 and CDR2 (germline): MGHDK, SYGVNS. CDR3 residues: CASSVTGGRTEAFF. The CDR3 coding sequence is TGTGCCAGCAGTGTTACAGGTGGTCGCACTGAAGCTTTCTTT.

This chain uses TRBV6-5 with TRBJ2-5; a weak D match, TRBD2 (6 bases). V was clipped by 2 bases and J by 2 bases, with 12 bases between them. CDR1 and CDR2 (germline): MNHEY, SVGAGI. This CDR3 region has 15 residues. CDR3 region: CASSYELAPQETQYF. DNA of the CDR3: TGTGCCAGCAGTTACGAACTAGCACCACAAGAGACCCAGTACTTC.

The chain joins TRBV27 to TRBJ2-7; 7 nucleotides line up with TRBD1. CDR1 and CDR2 (germline): MNHEY, SMNVEV (reference sequence). With V trimmed by 5 bases and J by 5 bases, 12 bases remained unmatched. The CDR3 spans 15 residues. CDR3 sequence (DNA): TGTGCCAGCAGTCTACGACAGGGAAGGGCGGACGAGCAGTACTTC. It codes for CASSLRQGRADEQYF.

There are a few counts of this clonotype. The genes are TRBV6-1 and TRBJ1-2, with D unresolved. CDR3 length: 13 amino acids. Per germline, CDR1 MNHNS and CDR2 SASEGT. V lost 0 bases and J lost 4, with 6 bases in between. The DNA for the CDR3 is TGTGCCAGCAGTGAAGCCTCCCTCTATGGCTACACCTTC. It codes for CASSEASLYGYTF.

This chain joins TRBV11-2 and TRBJ1-1; D is perhaps TRBD1 (5 bases). This CDR3 is built from 16 residues. V was clipped by 0 bases and J by 1 base, with 12 bases between them. CDR1 is SGHAT and CDR2 is FQNNGV in the germline V gene. The CDR3 reads CASSLEFGARNTEAFF. The CDR3 DNA follows: TGTGCCAGCAGCTTAGAATTTGGGGCGAGGAACACTGAAGCTTTCTTT.

This clonotype was detected only a few times. V is TRBV20-1 and J is TRBJ2-7; weak D call: TRBD2 (7 bases). Germline-derived CDR1 and CDR2 are DFQATT and SNEGSKA (reference sequence). The V end lost 4 bases, the J end lost 6 bases, and 19 bases lay between the germline ends. CDR3 size: 14 residues. CDR3 sequence: CSAIFGGAGGEQYF. DNA for the CDR3: TGCAGTGCTATATTTGGGGGGGCAGGAGGCGAGCAGTACTTC.

The chain is built from TRBV20-1 and TRBJ2-4, with 12 bases identical to TRBD2. CDR3 size: 19 residues. V was pared by 3 bases and J by 3 bases, with 15 bases of the junction left unmatched. Germline V gene lookup returns CDR1 DFQATT and CDR2 SNEGSKA (reference sequence). CDR3 amino acids: CSARGPRLAGVEGKNIQYF. Here the CDR3 DNA reads TGCAGTGCTAGGGGTCCGAGACTAGCGGGAGTTGAGGGCAAAAACATTCAGTACTTC.

CDR3 nucleotide sequence: TGCGCCAGCAGTGAGTCGACAGGGATCTACGAGCAGTACTTC. As protein: CASSESTGIYEQYF. The V call is TRBV10-2, the J call TRBJ2-7; 7 bases fit TRBD1. Germline V gene lookup returns CDR1 WSHSY and CDR2 SAAADI. With 0 bases clipped from V and 3 bases from J, the junction kept 2 bases outside the gene matches. This CDR3 comprises 14 residues.

This clonotype was seen a few times. The rearrangement joins TRBV20-1 to TRBJ1-2, with 8 bases that match TRBD1. J lost 8 bases, V lost 1 base, and 6 bases had no gene match. The CDR3 has 13 amino acids. The germline V gene encodes CDR1 DFQATT and CDR2 SNEGSKA (reference sequence). CDR3 in amino acids: CSARGWTGIGYTF. The CDR3 coding sequence is TGCAGTGCTAGAGGATGGACAGGGATAGGCTACACCTTC.

The gene calls are TRBV6-1 and TRBJ2-5, with TRBD2 matching over 11 bases. V gave up 6 bases and J gave up 2 bases; unmatched junction bases: 8. The CDR3 contains 16 residues. In germline, CDR1 is MNHNS, CDR2 SASEGT. Written as DNA, the CDR3 is TGTGCCAGCAGCCGCCCACTAGCGGGGGTGCAAGAGACCCAGTACTTC. Residues: CASSRPLAGVQETQYF.

This clonotype appeared a single time. The chain carries TRBV9 and TRBJ1-1, with D tentatively TRBD1 (6 bases). The ends were cut back, 7 bases at V and 5 bases at J, with 21 bases in the middle. This CDR3 has 15 amino acids. Germline CDR1 reads SGDLS; CDR2 reads YYNGEE. The CDR3 nucleotides are TGTGCCAGCGGTCCTACGGGGGGCCTGGGGACTGAAGCTTTCTTT. It yields the protein CASGPTGGLGTEAFF.

This clonotype was seen just once. The chain joins TRBV7-2 to TRBJ2-5; 8 bases map to TRBD2. The CDR3 runs 16 residues. Germline V gene lookup returns CDR1 SGHTA and CDR2 FQGNSA. V lost 2 bases, J lost 4 bases, and 9 bases stayed unmatched. The CDR3 loop reads CASSLTAGGVGETQYF. The CDR3 bases are TGTGCCAGCAGCTTAACCGCGGGGGGTGTAGGAGAGACCCAGTACTTC. The full variable domain, with the rest looked up from reference TRBV7-2 and TRBJ2-5, is GAGVSQSPSNKVTEKGKDVELRCDPISGHTALYWYRQSLGQGLEFLIYFQGNSAPDKSGLPSDRFSAERTGGSVSTLTIQRTQQEDSAVYLCASSLTAGGVGETQYFGPGTRLLVL.

V is TRBV7-6 and J is TRBJ2-5; TRBD2 aligns across 15 bases. The CDR3 runs 17 residues. CDR1 and CDR2 (germline): SGHVS, FNYEAQ. The junction had 7 bases not matched to a gene; V was cut back by 3 bases and J by 5 bases. Written as DNA, the CDR3 is TGTGCCAGCAGCTTCGGACTAGCGGGGGGGTTGACGGAGACCCAGTACTTC. It encodes CASSFGLAGGLTETQYF.

The chain is built from TRBV28 and TRBJ1-2; D gene unclear. Trimming removed 9 bases from V and 3 bases from J, with 8 bases in between. CDR3 size: 11 residues. Germline loops: CDR1 MDHEN, CDR2 SYDVKM. Here the CDR3 reads CASRLDYGYTF. The CDR3 DNA reads as TGTGCCAGTCGGTTAGACTATGGCTACACCTTC.

This rearrangement joins TRBV19 to TRBJ2-2; 14 bases fit TRBD2. The germline gives CDR1 LNHDA, CDR2 SQIVND (reference sequence). The J segment lost 5 bases and the V segment lost 8 bases, leaving 1 base of the junction unmatched. This CDR3 has 14 residues. For the CDR3, the DNA is TGTGCCAGTGGACTAGCGGGGGGAACCGGGGAGCTGTTTTTT. Its protein product is CASGLAGGTGELFF.

This clonotype was picked up a small number of times. Here the CDR3 DNA reads TGTGCCAGCAGGCCTGTTGCGGGGGGCGAGTTGAGAAGGGAGCTGTTTTTT. The encoded protein is CASRPVAGGELRRELFF. The chain couples TRBV27 to TRBJ2-2, with 8 bases identical to TRBD2. Germline-derived CDR1 and CDR2 are MNHEY and SMNVEV (reference sequence). V trimming: 6 bases; J trimming: 9 bases; junction bases outside the gene matches: 18. CDR3 length: 17 residues.